These 14 T cell receptor beta chains share one sample of origin, sequenced in a study of patients with pleural tuberculosis. TCRdb re-derived calls from the reads in MiXCR, one entry per CDR3 protein. This table holds around 50,000 distinct CDR3 sequences, approximately 7.9% found once. The source is a human donor with pleural tuberculosis.

The chain's CDR3 is CASSVGQTGVGETQYF. CDR3 sequence (DNA): TGTGCCAGCAGCGTAGGTCAAACGGGAGTGGGAGAGACCCAGTACTTC. The genes are TRBV9 and TRBJ2-5, with D possibly TRBD2 on 6 matching bases. CDR1 SGDLS and CDR2 YYNGEE come from the germline V gene. Trimming shortened V by 0 bases and J by 4 bases, and 16 bases separated the two germline ends. CDR3 length: 16 amino acids.

This clonotype was picked up many times. The chain has TRBV25-1 and TRBJ1-2, with D possibly matching TRBD1 (5 bases). CDR1 is MGHDK and CDR2 is SYGVNS in the germline V gene. The CDR3 has 12 amino acids. Trimming took off 6 bases at V and 8 bases at J, with 13 bases between the two ends. The CDR3 region has the DNA TGTGCCAGCAGCCCAAACAAGGGGGGCTACACCTTC. Its translation is CASSPNKGGYTF.

This clonotype was detected ten times or more. The chain joins TRBV29-1 to TRBJ1-3; D gene unclear. The ends were cut back, 7 bases at V and 2 bases at J, with 12 bases in the middle. Germline V gene lookup returns CDR1 SQVTM and CDR2 ANQGSEA. The CDR3 extends over 13 amino acids. DNA of the CDR3: TGCAGCGGATACTCAGCCCCTGGAAACACCATATATTTT. Translating it yields CSGYSAPGNTIYF.

This clonotype has only a few counts. The chain joins TRBV11-2 to TRBJ2-5; D is perhaps TRBD2 (5 bases). Looked up from germline, CDR1 is SGHAT and CDR2 is FQNNGV. The CDR3 is 12 amino acids. V was cut by 2 bases and J by 6 bases, with 7 bases left in between. CDR3 protein: CASSLRRQTQYF. The CDR3 DNA follows: TGTGCCAGCAGCTTAAGGAGGCAGACCCAGTACTTC.

This clonotype came up many times. The CDR3 DNA is TGTGCCAGCAGTGAACCACGACAGGGAGAGACCCAGTACTTC. This encodes CASSEPRQGETQYF. The rearrangement links TRBV2 to TRBJ2-5; TRBD1 agrees at 7 bases. Germline V CDR1 and CDR2: SNHLY, FYNNEI. With 2 bases clipped from V and 4 bases from J, the junction kept 4 bases outside the gene matches. CDR3 size: 14 residues.

There are many counts of this clonotype. The genes are TRBV11-1 and TRBJ2-1; no reliable D call. Germline-derived CDR1 and CDR2 are SGHAT and FQDESV (reference sequence). Trimming cost V 1 base and J 7 bases, with 20 bases left between them. The CDR3 covers 17 residues. The CDR3 sequence is CASSLGGSTESMNEQFF. The CDR3 DNA is TGTGCCAGCAGCTTAGGAGGTAGCACAGAGTCCATGAATGAGCAGTTCTTC.

This clonotype was seen at least ten times. The V gene is TRBV24-1, the J gene TRBJ1-1; D is ambiguous. The CDR3 loop spans 12 amino acids. V was clipped by 6 bases and J by 5 bases, with 9 bases between them. The germline V gene encodes CDR1 KGHDR and CDR2 SFDVKD. CDR3 protein: CATSLDGTEAFF. As DNA, the CDR3 is TGTGCCACCAGTTTAGACGGGACTGAAGCTTTCTTT.

This clonotype came up many times. The chain joins TRBV11-2 to TRBJ2-7; maybe TRBD2 (5 bases). The CDR3 loop spans 14 amino acids. CDR1 SGHAT and CDR2 FQNNGV come from the germline V gene. Trimming cost V 6 bases and J 5 bases, with 17 bases left between them. The chain's CDR3 is CASRRPGSLHEQYF. The CDR3 DNA reads as TGTGCCAGCAGACGCCCGGGGTCCCTTCACGAGCAGTACTTC.

V is TRBV11-1 and J is TRBJ2-3; 9 positions agree with TRBD2. Germline CDR1 SGHAT, CDR2 FQDESV (reference sequence). This CDR3 comprises 17 residues. Trimming took 3 bases from V and 2 from J; bases not matched to a gene: 9. The CDR3 region is CASSFYSSGAITDTQYF. Here the CDR3 DNA reads TGTGCCAGCAGCTTTTATTCTAGCGGGGCAATCACAGATACGCAGTATTTT.

This clonotype was picked up many times. The rearrangement uses TRBV11-2 and TRBJ2-2; D is unclear. V lost 1 base and J lost 0, with 6 bases in between. The CDR3 runs to 15 residues. The germline CDR1 and CDR2 sequences are SGHAT and FQNNGV. This chain's CDR3 is CASSLVGTNTGELFF. The DNA for the CDR3 is TGTGCCAGCAGCTTAGTTGGAACGAACACCGGGGAGCTGTTTTTT.

In its sample, this clonotype was seen many times. V gene TRBV20-1 combines with J gene TRBJ2-1, with D possibly being TRBD1 (5 bases). This CDR3 contains 15 residues. Germline V gene lookup returns CDR1 DFQATT and CDR2 SNEGSKA (reference sequence). The V gene lost 2 bases and the J gene lost 1 base, with 12 bases spanning the gap. This CDR3 reads CSARPGAKSYNEQFF. In DNA form, the CDR3 reads TGCAGTGCTAGACCTGGGGCGAAATCCTACAATGAGCAGTTCTTC.

The table lists this clonotype with many counts. V usage is TRBV11-1 and J usage is TRBJ2-3; D unresolved. This CDR3 has 12 amino acids. Trimming stripped 5 bases from V and 7 bases from J, with 10 bases between. In germline, CDR1 is SGHAT, CDR2 FQDESV (reference sequence). The CDR3 reads CASSVAENTQYF. Written as DNA, the CDR3 is TGTGCCAGCAGCGTGGCAGAGAATACGCAGTATTTT. Based on the CDR3 plus reference TRBV11-1 and TRBJ2-3, the full variable domain is EAEVAQSPRYKITEKSQAVAFWCDPISGHATLYWYRQILGQGPELLVQFQDESVVDDSQLPKDRFSAERLKGVDSTLKIQPAELGDSAMYLCASSVAENTQYFGPGTRLTVL.

This clonotype was recorded at least ten times. Here the CDR3 reads CASSLAPLQETQYF. The DNA for the CDR3 is TGTGCCAGCAGCTTAGCACCATTACAAGAGACCCAGTACTTC. This sequence joins TRBV7-2 and TRBJ2-5; D gene uncertain. V was pared by 0 bases and J by 2 bases, with 7 bases between. The CDR3 is made up of 14 amino acids. Germline lookup yields CDR1 SGHTA and CDR2 FQGNSA.

This clonotype was observed a few times. V and J are TRBV5-1 and TRBJ2-3; D is possibly TRBD1 or TRBD2 (5 bases each). The CDR3 runs to 15 residues. Germline assignment: CDR1 SGHRS and CDR2 YFSETQ. Trimming shortened V by 6 bases and J by 0 bases, and 14 bases separated the two germline ends. This CDR3 is CASTFSEGSTDTQYF. CDR3 coding DNA: TGCGCCAGCACCTTTAGCGAGGGGAGCACAGATACGCAGTATTTT.